This T cell receptor beta chain originates from a study of identical twins (dated by TCRdb to the mid-2010s). Notes on the research overall: The study deep-sequenced TCR alpha and beta repertoires from monozygotic twins, unrelated adults of various ages and cord blood to test whether fetal clonotypes persist. To rule out contamination, the twin experiments were replicated at different times with different library preparation protocols.

The method was 5' RACE. Sequencer: Illumina HiSeq 2000. A universal primer binding site was introduced by template switching, and a unique molecular identifier was present in the final cDNA, enabling accurate counting of TCR cDNA molecules. Specific primers in the conserved constant-segment region were used to synthesize first-strand cDNA for TCR alpha and beta chains. To control for contamination, every cDNA library was double barcoded, receiving both a SMART-Mk sample barcode and Illumina barcodes. TruSeq adapter sequences and Illumina sample barcodes were added in two successive PCR steps. TCR alpha and beta cDNA libraries were sequenced on the Illumina HiSeq platform with custom primers. Per the source publication's procedure: Raw reads were processed with MiGEC to extract unique molecular identifiers, and MiXCR was used to determine CDR3 positions. Recombination models were inferred per individual with the repgenHMM and IGoR tools using an EM algorithm. The analysis of shared clonotypes was done with the tcR package in R, with sharing normalized by the product of cloneset sizes. To study raw recombination without the effects of thymic and clonal selection, out-of-frame nonproductive sequences were analyzed. TCRdb applied fastp at Q25 and MiXCR to the public reads, then kept only in-frame beta chains. Each entry merges the rows of one CDR3 protein and shows their most common DNA and genes. The V and J calls, along with clone size, are taken from TCRdb and not from the paper's own processing. The sample table shows 350,000 to 500,000 distinct CDR3 sequences, and 15% to 20% are seen once. Clones ranked in the top ten supply 12% of the sample.

Points the paper makes about the study in general: Invariant T cells such as MAIT and iNKT could partly confound zero-insertion analyses, though diverse VJ usage argued against this for most clonotypes. In beta out-of-frame sequences, excess twin sharing was weaker, because having fewer shared sequences lowered the signal-to-noise ratio. Because the same donors could not be followed over many years, conclusions were based on cross-sectional statistical analysis. Abundant cord blood beta clonotypes carried fewer insertions; young adult naive repertoires showed a weaker similar trend, while memory repertoires showed none. Out-of-frame TCR alpha sequences shared between twins showed an excess of low generation-probability sequences compared with coincidental sharing between unrelated individuals. In monozygotic twins, out-of-frame TCR alpha sharing was systematically underestimated by recombination models, although the models agreed with sharing between unrelated individuals.

Inclusive of the bounding cysteine and phenylalanine, the CDR3 is 17 residues long. Only the CDR3 portion is preserved as DNA: 51 bases, with reading frame beginning at the first base. In the germline V gene (reference sequence), CDR1 corresponds to SEHNR and CDR2 to FQNEAQ. The V end loses 5 bases and the J end loses 0 bases, and a stretch of 17 bases separates them. For this clonotype: This receptor's antigen is unknown. Base-call qualities are not available, and no considerably larger clone is one nucleotide away.

Every donor in the study was a healthy Caucasian. The study also sequenced three unrelated non-twin adults: a male aged 18 to 30, a male aged 50 to 60 and a female aged 50 to 60. Miltenyi CD45RO+ enrichment and human naive T-cell isolation kits were used to isolate memory (CD45RO+) and naive T cells from PBMC. Sample: naive T cells sorted from blood. The cell subset or site label of this sample denotes: cells isolated with a human naive T-cell isolation kit. The chain is made from TRBV7-9 and TRBJ1-3; the D gene identity is not certain. This receptor was identified in a man aged 45 to 65 in good health. The CDR3 region reads CASSPRTDDYSGNTIYF. The nucleotide sequence reads as follows: TGTGCCAGCAGCCCCCGGACTGATGATTACTCTGGAAACACCATATATTTT. Reference TRBV7-9 and TRBJ1-3 genes cover what lies past the CDR3, so the full variable domain is DTGVSQNPRHKITKRGQNVTFRCDPISEHNRLYWYRQTLGQGPEFLTYFQNEAQLEKSRLLSDRFSAERPKGSFSTLEIQRTEQGDSAMYLCASSPRTDDYSGNTIYFGEGSWLTVV.